The clone carrying this TCR beta chain has at least ten counts. The V and J ends lost 5 bases and 6 bases respectively, with 12 bases between them. The CDR3 loop spans 12 amino acids. The germline V gene encodes CDR1 DFQATT and CDR2 SNEGSKA (reference sequence). This sample stems from a study of T-cell reconstitution after alpha-beta-depleted transplantation in children. TCRbeta library construction was performed incorporating unique molecular identifiers. MiXCR, applied by TCRdb to the PCR reads, yields one record per CDR3 protein. The sample lists roughly 590,000 distinct CDR3 sequences; over 15% were seen once.

This receptor was taken from a human donor who donated a stem cell graft to a child with acute myeloid leukemia. The starting material was PBMCs from the stem cell graft donor, obtained from the stem cell graft. The chain recombines TRBV20-1 with TRBJ2-3; D remains unclear. In nucleotides, the CDR3 is TGCAGTGCTCCTGGACGGAGCGATACGCAGTATTTT. It is translated as CSAPGRSDTQYF.